This note documents a single T cell receptor beta chain sequence. The antigen is not known. This entry comes from a study of beta chain features in type 1 diabetes. Overall study: The study examined around 98,000,000 sorted cells across all samples. Study conclusions and caveats: It was not settled here whether HLA type affects TCRB rearrangement.

Germline CDR1 and CDR2: SGDLS and YYNGEE. Trimming stripped 4 bases from V and 1 base from J, with 10 bases between. The CDR3 extends over 14 amino acids. It was one heparinised blood draw, averaging about 110 mL, that each donor gave. What was sequenced were expressed TCRB transcripts, since all of the isolated RNA had been reverse transcribed. TCRdb's table, derived via immunoSEQ multiplex PCR, lists solely in-frame clones and lacks some. The repertoire holds just over 150,000 clones, with around 10% as singletons. Sequenced sample: central memory CD4+ T cells from blood. The TCR originated in a man aged 18-30 years in good health. The chain joins TRBV9 to TRBJ2-3, with D hard to call. Here the CDR3 reads CASSKGLGTDTQYF. CDR3 DNA sequence: TGTGCCAGCAGCAAGGGCCTAGGCACAGATACGCAGTATTTT.